Listed below are T cell receptor beta chains from one sample, sequenced in a study of T cell repertoires in cytomegalovirus infection. What these receptors recognize is not known. MiXCR, run by TCRdb on the reads, gives a single entry per CDR3 protein. The sample carries approximately 600,000 distinct CDR3 sequences, almost 40% recorded once. The source was cultured PBMCs, collected from culture after CMV antigen stimulation. All receptors derive from a human donor in good health (CMV status not recorded). Some clones in this sample may be carry-over from other donors' samples. Each CDR3 is given with its conserved first and last residue. The D gene is left open where the match is weak. Clone size, where shown, is once, few, many, or a class for clones that have expanded.

size	V	D	J	CDR3
few	TRBV7-8	TRBD2	TRBJ2-1	CASSSRLAGGPNEQFF
NA	TRBV12-3/TRBV12-4	TRBD1	TRBJ1-3	CASRVPGQENTIYF
few	TRBV20-1	TRBD1	TRBJ2-1	CSAVQGAGYNEQFF
NA	TRBV19	NA	TRBJ1-3	CASSTSSISISGNTIYF
few	TRBV7-6	NA	TRBJ1-4	CASSFQHNEKLFF
NA	TRBV10-3	TRBD2	TRBJ2-1	CAIRDGLVDNEQFF
few	TRBV7-2	NA	TRBJ2-3	CASSRDPRALSYTQYF
NA	TRBV7-2	TRBD2	TRBJ2-1	CATRPPSGGGSYNEQFF
NA	TRBV12-3/TRBV12-4	TRBD1	TRBJ1-2	CASRPGTDYGYTF
few	TRBV7-8	NA	TRBJ1-5	CASRLGTTGTAGRFSNQPQHF
few	TRBV7-2	NA	TRBJ2-5	CASSLMRAPETQYF
few	TRBV5-4	NA	TRBJ2-3	CASSFGLSTDTQYF
NA	TRBV29-1	NA	TRBJ2-7	CSVSVAGASYEQYF
NA	TRBV6-1	NA	TRBJ1-5	CASSEALRQPQHF
NA	TRBV19	NA	TRBJ1-1	CASSISRAVEAFF
NA	TRBV7-9	NA	TRBJ2-5	CAGSIGPEGETQYF
NA	TRBV19	NA	TRBJ2-1	CASSGSRAVEQFF
few	TRBV12-3/TRBV12-4	NA	TRBJ2-2	CASLTGTPTGELFF
NA	TRBV27	TRBD1	TRBJ2-7	CASSPRDRDFYEQYF
NA	TRBV20-1	NA	TRBJ2-3	CSARVPAGDTQYF
NA	TRBV7-2	NA	TRBJ1-1	CASSINAGEAFF
few	TRBV7-2	NA	TRBJ2-3	CASSPGFMDTQYF
NA	TRBV2	TRBD2	TRBJ2-1	CASRVGAGAWDEQFF
NA	TRBV7-2	NA	TRBJ2-7	CASSLALTGTYGTYEQYF
NA	TRBV6-1	NA	TRBJ2-1	CASSEARTGVRNEQFF
NA	TRBV7-2	TRBD2	TRBJ2-7	CASSLDGVWARAGGVPYEQYF
NA	TRBV24-1	NA	TRBJ2-3	CATSDPAQTGDTQYF
few	TRBV7-9	NA	TRBJ2-1	CASSLSLSGNEQFF
few	TRBV29-1	TRBD1	TRBJ2-2	CSVGARGRVGELFF
NA	TRBV7-9	NA	TRBJ2-3	CASSARMTDTQYF
few	TRBV9	TRBD2	TRBJ2-1	CASSEGSSGWGNEQFF
NA	TRBV18	NA	TRBJ1-1	CASSQSTNTEAFF
NA	TRBV25-1	NA	TRBJ2-2	CASSDGSGDTGELFF
once	TRBV4-3	NA	TRBJ2-7	CASSQDHQGGSEQYF
NA	TRBV10-3	NA	TRBJ1-2	CAISEWQFYGYTF
few	TRBV11-2	NA	TRBJ2-2	CASTWETRRTGELFF
few	TRBV7-2	NA	TRBJ2-7	CASSPRDLSVGQYF
many	TRBV20-1	TRBD1	TRBJ1-1	CSASRDRVVSEAFF